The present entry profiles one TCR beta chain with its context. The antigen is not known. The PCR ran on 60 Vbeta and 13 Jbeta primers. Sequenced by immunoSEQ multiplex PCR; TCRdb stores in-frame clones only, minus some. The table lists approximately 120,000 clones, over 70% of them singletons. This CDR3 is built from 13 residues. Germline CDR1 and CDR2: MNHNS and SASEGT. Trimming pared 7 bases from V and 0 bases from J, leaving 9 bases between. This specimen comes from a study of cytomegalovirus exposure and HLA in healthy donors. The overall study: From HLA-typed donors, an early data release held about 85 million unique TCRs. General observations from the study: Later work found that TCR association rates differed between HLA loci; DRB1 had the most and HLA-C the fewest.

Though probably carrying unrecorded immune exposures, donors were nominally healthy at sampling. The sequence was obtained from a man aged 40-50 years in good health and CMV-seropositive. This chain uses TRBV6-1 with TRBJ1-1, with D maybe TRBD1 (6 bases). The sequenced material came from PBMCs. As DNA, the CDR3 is TGTGCCAGCACCCAGGGGTTGAACACTGAAGCTTTCTTT. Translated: CASTQGLNTEAFF.